A single sample gave rise to the 16 T cell receptor beta chains below, sequenced in a study of T cells in Graves' hyperthyroidism and ophthalmopathy. Amplification of TCR beta CDR3 regions was performed using RNA transcripts as template. The TCR CDR3 was amplified in a first-round RT-PCR using the HTBI primer set. TCRdb reprocessed the multiplex PCR reads via MiXCR and lists one record per CDR3 protein. The profile covers approximately 620,000 distinct CDR3 sequences, with around 15% appearing a single time and about 3.5% taken by the ten largest. Material for sequencing was blood. The receptor set was obtained from a woman in her thirties or forties with Graves' ophthalmopathy.

This clonotype has a count of ten or more. The V and J genes are TRBV5-5 and TRBJ1-1; TRBD1 is a possible D gene (5 bases). Germline V CDR1 and CDR2: SGHKS, YYEKEE (reference sequence). The CDR3 length is 15 residues. V gave up 1 base and J gave up 2 bases, with 12 bases separating them. CDR3 sequence: CASSLLVGANTEAFF. In DNA, the CDR3 is TGTGCCAGCAGCTTGTTGGTAGGGGCAAACACTGAAGCTTTCTTT. Looking up the rest from reference TRBV5-5 and TRBJ1-1 gives the full variable domain: DAGVTQSPTHLIKTRGQQVTLRCSPISGHKSVSWYQQVLGQGPQFIFQYYEKEERGRGNFPDRFSARQFPNYSSELNVNALLLGDSALYLCASSLLVGANTEAFFGQGTRLTVV.

The chain employs TRBV4-3 and TRBJ2-1; maybe TRBD1 (7 bases). V lost 1 base and J lost 10, with 17 bases in between. The V gene's germline CDR1 is LGHNA and CDR2 YSLEER. The CDR3 contains 15 residues. CDR3 bases: TGCGCCAGCAGCCAAGGACAGGGACCGGCGGGGGAGCAGTTCTTC. This sequence encodes CASSQGQGPAGEQFF.

Comments on this clonotype: A much more abundant neighbour one base away suggests this may be a read error. In nucleotides, the CDR3 is TGCGCCAGCAGCATAGACGGAACCGGGGAGCTGTTTTTT. Protein product: CASSIDGTGELFF. The chain uses TRBV5-1 and TRBJ2-2; D is ambiguous. Trimming took 4 bases from V and 5 from J, leaving 9 bases between them. CDR3 size: 13 residues. Germline CDR1 and CDR2: SGHRS and YFSETQ.

This clonotype was recorded at least ten times. This chain uses TRBV12-3 or TRBV12-4 with TRBJ2-1; D gene ambiguous. V was shortened by 6 bases and J by 6 bases, with 9 bases between the two germline ends. This CDR3 is built from 12 residues. In DNA form, the CDR3 reads TGTGCCAGCAGAACCCTTCGCAATGAGCAGTTCTTC. Residues: CASRTLRNEQFF.

The sample holds many counts of this clonotype. V usage is TRBV4-1 and J usage is TRBJ2-7, with 7 bases matching TRBD1. The CDR3 length is 14 residues. V lost 2 bases, J lost 1 base, and 2 bases stayed unmatched. Germline V gene sequence: CDR1 MGHRA, CDR2 YSYEKL. CDR3 loop: CASSQRQGSYEQYF. As DNA, the CDR3 is TGCGCCAGCAGCCAACGACAGGGTTCCTACGAGCAGTACTTC.

This clonotype was counted at least ten times. The V gene is TRBV12-3 or TRBV12-4, the J gene TRBJ1-5; D not certain. Between the trimmed V and J ends, which lost 3 bases and 0 bases, there was a span of 9 bases. CDR3 length: 15 residues. The CDR3 DNA sequence: TGTGCCAGCAGTTTCTACAGTCATAGCAATCAGCCCCAGCATTTT. It codes for CASSFYSHSNQPQHF.

This clonotype has a count of ten or more. The rearrangement joins TRBV27 to TRBJ2-1; TRBD2 matches 12 bases. Germline CDR1 MNHEY, CDR2 SMNVEV (reference sequence). V shed 4 bases and J 6 bases; nucleotides not matched to a gene: 10. This CDR3 comprises 17 residues. This chain's CDR3 is CASSSPLTSGRSNEQFF. CDR3 in DNA: TGTGCCAGCAGTTCTCCACTAACTAGCGGGAGGTCCAATGAGCAGTTCTTC.

This clonotype has ten or more counts. The J gene is TRBJ2-1, the V gene TRBV2, with 8 bases that match TRBD2. The V and J ends lost 8 bases and 5 bases, in that order; junction bases with no gene match: 8. CDR3 length equals 14 residues. Germline assignment: CDR1 SNHLY and CDR2 FYNNEI. This CDR3 reads CASPSGRGDNEQFF. In DNA form, the CDR3 reads TGTGCCAGCCCCAGCGGGAGAGGCGACAATGAGCAGTTCTTC.

The rearrangement uses TRBV5-1 and TRBJ2-1; D call uncertain. Germline V lookup: CDR1 SGHRS, CDR2 YFSETQ. Trimming took off 2 bases at V and 9 bases at J, with 9 bases between the two ends. The CDR3 is made up of 12 amino acids. The CDR3 DNA follows: TGCGCCAGCAGCTTCTTAGAAACTGAGCAGTTCTTC. This sequence encodes CASSFLETEQFF.

In this sample, this clonotype turned up a few times. The V call is TRBV19, the J call TRBJ1-5, with 9 bases lining up with TRBD1. CDR1 and CDR2 from the germline V gene are LNHDA and SQIVND (reference sequence). After removal of 11 bases from V and 2 bases from J, the junction contained 10 bases not matched to a gene. CDR3 length equals 15 residues. The CDR3 DNA sequence: TGTGCCTCCCAGGGCGGGACAGGGCGCAATCAGCCCCAGCATTTT. It yields the protein CASQGGTGRNQPQHF.

This clonotype occurred many times. The chain has TRBV5-1 and TRBJ2-7; D is ambiguous. The germline V and J ends were trimmed by 2 bases and 0 bases, with 24 bases remaining between them. Germline lookup yields CDR1 SGHRS and CDR2 YFSETQ. CDR3 length: 19 residues. CDR3 sequence (DNA): TGCGCCAGCAGCTTCCTTCGTGGAGAGGACGGACCAAGCTCCTACGAGCAGTACTTC. It yields the protein CASSFLRGEDGPSSYEQYF.

In this sample, this clonotype turned up many times. The chain combines TRBV20-1 with TRBJ1-1, with D unresolved. Germline V lookup: CDR1 DFQATT, CDR2 SNEGSKA (reference sequence). CDR3 size: 13 residues. V was cut by 5 bases and J by 4 bases, with 14 bases left in between. For the CDR3, the DNA is TGCAGTGCTTCCCGGGAATTCGGCACTGAAGCTTTCTTT. Its translation: CSASREFGTEAFF.

The chain employs TRBV20-1 and TRBJ2-3; tentatively, D is TRBD2 (5 bases). Germline V gives CDR1 DFQATT, CDR2 SNEGSKA (reference sequence). V gave up 3 bases and J gave up 1 base, with 11 bases separating them. The CDR3 covers 14 residues. The DNA for the CDR3 is TGCAGTGCTAGTTCCCGGCGGGGCACAGATACGCAGTATTTT. Translated, it gives CSASSRRGTDTQYF.

This clonotype was counted a few times. This sequence joins TRBV18 and TRBJ2-3, with TRBD1 matching 10 bases. CDR3 size: 13 residues. Germline loops: CDR1 KGHSH, CDR2 LQKENI. V lost 2 bases, J lost 13 bases, and 6 bases stayed unmatched. CDR3 nucleotide sequence: TGTGCCAGCTCACCAGGATTCGGACAGGGGGAGTATTTT. It translates to CASSPGFGQGEYF.

This clonotype has ten or more counts. This sequence joins TRBV18 and TRBJ1-1; no firm D call. Germline CDR1 KGHSH, CDR2 LQKENI. The CDR3 loop spans 14 amino acids. The V and J ends lost 3 bases and 1 base respectively, with 9 bases between them. This chain's CDR3 is CASSPITANTEAFF. The DNA for the CDR3 is TGTGCCAGCTCACCGATAACAGCGAACACTGAAGCTTTCTTT.

In its sample, this clonotype was seen many times. The J gene is TRBJ2-7, the V gene TRBV28, with D hard to call. The V end was cut by 6 bases, the J end by 4 bases, with 7 bases between. Germline V gene data show CDR1 as MDHEN and CDR2 as SYDVKM. This CDR3 has 11 amino acids. In nucleotides, the CDR3 is TGTGCCAGCAGAGCCAATTACGAGCAGTACTTC. This codes for CASRANYEQYF.